This T cell receptor beta chain was retrieved from a study of cytomegalovirus exposure and HLA in healthy donors. Primers included in the PCR were 60 Vbeta and 13 Jbeta primers. Method: immunoSEQ multiplex PCR; TCRdb's copy keeps in-frame clones and lacks some. The table shows 95,000 to 120,000 clones, with over 75% occurring only once. Note on this clone: Its ends do not fully match the called genes, so a read error is possible.

This CDR3 has 12 residues. Germline V gives CDR1 SSHAT, CDR2 FNYEAQ (reference sequence). The clonotype comes from a woman under 30 in good health and CMV-seronegative. This chain uses TRBV7-7 with TRBJ2-5, with D possibly being TRBD1 (5 bases). Material: PBMCs. The CDR3 DNA follows: TGTGCTAGCAGCGTCAAGGGGGAGACCCAGTACTTC. Translating it yields CASSVKGETQYF.